This TCR beta chain was retrieved from a study of blood T cells in healthy people across ages. The V gene's germline CDR1 is LGHNA and CDR2 YNFKEQ. The V gene end was trimmed by 2 bases and the J gene end by 3 bases; junction bases not matched to a gene: 9. CDR3 length equals 17 residues. With a J-beta primer mix and a sample-barcoded 5' primer, a second PCR ran about 7 to 11 cycles. A single record per CDR3 protein comes from TCRdb applying MiXCR to the 5' RACE reads. The sample consists of about 670,000 distinct CDR3 sequences, roughly 43% of them appearing once. The sequence derives from a man at least 80 years old in good health. The chain recombines TRBV4-2 with TRBJ2-1; 8 bases fit TRBD2. The specimen sequenced was blood. The CDR3 spells CASSQNSRAGGYNEQFF. CDR3 sequence (DNA): TGTGCCAGCAGCCAAAACTCAAGGGCGGGGGGCTACAATGAGCAGTTCTTC.